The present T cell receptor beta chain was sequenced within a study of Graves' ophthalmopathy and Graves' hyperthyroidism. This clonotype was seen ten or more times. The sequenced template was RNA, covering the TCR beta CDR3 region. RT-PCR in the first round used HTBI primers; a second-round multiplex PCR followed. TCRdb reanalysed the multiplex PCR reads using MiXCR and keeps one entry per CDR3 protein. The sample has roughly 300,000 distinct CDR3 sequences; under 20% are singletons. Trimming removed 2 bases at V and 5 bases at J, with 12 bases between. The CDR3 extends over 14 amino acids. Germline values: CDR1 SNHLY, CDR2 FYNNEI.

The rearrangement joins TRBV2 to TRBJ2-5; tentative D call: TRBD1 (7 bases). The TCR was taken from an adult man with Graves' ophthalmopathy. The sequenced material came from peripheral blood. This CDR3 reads CASSESTGRETQYF. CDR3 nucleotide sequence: TGTGCCAGCAGTGAATCGACAGGGAGGGAGACCCAGTACTTC. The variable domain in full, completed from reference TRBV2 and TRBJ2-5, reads EPEVTQTPSHQVTQMGQEVILRCVPISNHLYFYWYRQILGQKVEFLVSFYNNEISEKSEIFDDQFSVERPDGSNFTLKIRSTKLEDSAMYFCASSESTGRETQYFGPGTRLLVL.